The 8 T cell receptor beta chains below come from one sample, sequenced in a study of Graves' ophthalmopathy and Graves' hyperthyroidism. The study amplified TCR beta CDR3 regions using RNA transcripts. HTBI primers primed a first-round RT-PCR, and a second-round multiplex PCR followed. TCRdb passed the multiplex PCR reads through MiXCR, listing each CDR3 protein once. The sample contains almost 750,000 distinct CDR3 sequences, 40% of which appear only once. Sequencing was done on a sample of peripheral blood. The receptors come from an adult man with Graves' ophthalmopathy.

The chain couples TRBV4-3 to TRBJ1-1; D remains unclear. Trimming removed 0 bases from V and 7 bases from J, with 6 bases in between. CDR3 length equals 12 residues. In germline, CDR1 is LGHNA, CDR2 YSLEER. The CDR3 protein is CASSQDVGEAFF. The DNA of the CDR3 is TGCGCCAGCAGCCAAGATGTCGGTGAAGCTTTCTTT.

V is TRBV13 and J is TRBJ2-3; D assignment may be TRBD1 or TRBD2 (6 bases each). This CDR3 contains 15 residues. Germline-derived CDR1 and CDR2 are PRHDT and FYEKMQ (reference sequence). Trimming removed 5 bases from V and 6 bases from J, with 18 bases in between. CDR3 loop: CASSTGTRDRDTQYF. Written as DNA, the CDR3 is TGTGCCAGCAGCACAGGGACGCGGGACCGGGATACGCAGTATTTT.

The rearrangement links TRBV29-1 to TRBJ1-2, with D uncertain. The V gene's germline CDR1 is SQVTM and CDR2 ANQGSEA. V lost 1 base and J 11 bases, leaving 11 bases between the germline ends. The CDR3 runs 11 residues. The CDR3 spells CSVEGLGGYTF. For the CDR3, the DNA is TGCAGCGTTGAAGGGTTGGGCGGTTACACCTTC.

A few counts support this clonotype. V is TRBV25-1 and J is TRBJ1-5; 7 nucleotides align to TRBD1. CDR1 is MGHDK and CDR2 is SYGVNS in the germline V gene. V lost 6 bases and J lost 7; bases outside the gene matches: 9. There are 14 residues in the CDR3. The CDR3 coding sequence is TGTGCCAGCAGCTATCCGGGACAGCGCCAGCCCCAGCATTTT. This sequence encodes CASSYPGQRQPQHF.

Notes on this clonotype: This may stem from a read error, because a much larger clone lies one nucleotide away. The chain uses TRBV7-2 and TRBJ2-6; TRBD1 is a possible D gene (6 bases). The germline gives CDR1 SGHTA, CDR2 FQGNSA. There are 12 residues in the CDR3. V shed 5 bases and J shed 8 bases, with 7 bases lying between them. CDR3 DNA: TGTGCCAGCAGCACAGGGACCAACGTCCTGACTTTC. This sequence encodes CASSTGTNVLTF.

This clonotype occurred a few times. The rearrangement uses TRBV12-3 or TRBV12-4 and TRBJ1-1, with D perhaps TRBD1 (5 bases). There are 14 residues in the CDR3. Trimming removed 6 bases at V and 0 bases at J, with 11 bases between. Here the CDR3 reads CASSKGLLNTEAFF. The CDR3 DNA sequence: TGTGCCAGCAGCAAGGGACTGCTGAACACTGAAGCTTTCTTT.

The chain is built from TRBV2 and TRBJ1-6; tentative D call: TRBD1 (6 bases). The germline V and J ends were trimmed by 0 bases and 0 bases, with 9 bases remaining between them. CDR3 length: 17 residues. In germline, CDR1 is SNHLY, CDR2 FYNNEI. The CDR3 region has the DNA TGTGCCAGCAGTGAAGCGGAGGGGGGCTCCTATAATTCACCCCTCCACTTT. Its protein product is CASSEAEGGSYNSPLHF.

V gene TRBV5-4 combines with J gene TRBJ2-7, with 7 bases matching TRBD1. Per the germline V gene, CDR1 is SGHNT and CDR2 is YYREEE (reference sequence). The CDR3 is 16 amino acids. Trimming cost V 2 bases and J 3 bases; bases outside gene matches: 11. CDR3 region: CASSFNPGQSIYEQYF. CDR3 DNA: TGTGCCAGCAGCTTCAATCCGGGACAGAGCATCTACGAGCAGTACTTC.